This entry lists 29 T cell receptor beta chains sequenced from one sample in a study of T cells in Graves' hyperthyroidism and ophthalmopathy. RNA transcripts gave rise to amplified TCR beta CDR3 regions. RT-PCR in the first round (using the HTBI primer set) targeted the TCR CDR3. A single record per CDR3 protein comes from TCRdb applying MiXCR to the multiplex PCR reads. Here the sample spans approximately 620,000 distinct CDR3 sequences, more than 15% being singletons. The specimen was blood. These receptors were taken from a woman aged 40 to 55 with Graves' ophthalmopathy.

This clonotype was seen at least ten times. CDR3 in amino acids: CASSSPGLAGLLQETQYF. The CDR3 DNA sequence: TGTGCCAGCAGTTCTCCGGGACTAGCGGGACTATTACAAGAGACCCAGTACTTC. The V gene is TRBV28, the J gene TRBJ2-5; 13 nucleotides line up with TRBD2. This CDR3 has 18 residues. Germline V gene lookup returns CDR1 MDHEN and CDR2 SYDVKM. V gave up 4 bases and J gave up 2 bases; unmatched junction bases: 10.

Many counts were recorded for this clonotype. The V call is TRBV20-1, the J call TRBJ1-5, with D unclear. Trimming left V 0 bases short and J 4 bases short, with 13 bases between. The CDR3 length is 15 residues. Germline-derived CDR1 and CDR2 are DFQATT and SNEGSKA (reference sequence). The CDR3 coding sequence is TGCAGTGCTAGAGAGTTGGACGGGAAGAATCAGCCCCAGCATTTT. Protein: CSARELDGKNQPQHF.

This clonotype has ten or more counts. DNA for the CDR3: TGTGCCAGCAGCTTAGGGGGGGTCGGTCCGTATTTT. It specifies CASSLGGVGPYF. The V and J genes are TRBV11-2 and TRBJ2-3; possible D gene TRBD2, 6 bases. Germline values: CDR1 SGHAT, CDR2 FQNNGV. V shed 1 base and J shed 14 bases, with 13 bases lying between them. The CDR3 consists of 12 residues. Supplemented by reference TRBV11-2 and TRBJ2-3, the full variable domain reads EAGVAQSPRYKIIEKRQSVAFWCNPISGHATLYWYQQILGQGPKLLIQFQNNGVVDDSQLPKDRFSAERLKGVDSTLKIQPAKLEDSAVYLCASSLGGVGPYFGPGTRLTVL.

At least ten counts were recorded for this clonotype. The junction does not match germline at one end; this may be a read error. J is TRBJ2-1 and V is TRBV6-1; D may be TRBD2 (5 bases). This CDR3 has 15 amino acids. Germline V gives CDR1 MNHNS, CDR2 SASEGT. This chain's CDR3 is CASREGTRVLNEQFF. The CDR3 bases are TGTGCCAGCAGGGAAGGCACTAGGGTCCTCAATGAGCAGTTCTTC.

In this sample, this clonotype turned up a few times. The chain couples TRBV12-5 to TRBJ2-3; TRBD2 is a possible D gene (6 bases). The CDR3 length is 16 residues. Germline V gene sequence: CDR1 LGHNT, CDR2 FRNRAP. V was trimmed by 4 bases and J by 0 bases, leaving 14 bases between them. This CDR3 is CASGSPPGESTDTQYF. The CDR3 nucleotides read TGTGCTAGTGGTTCCCCGCCGGGGGAAAGCACAGATACGCAGTATTTT.

The chain joins TRBV6-1 to TRBJ1-2; the D is unclear. From germline, CDR1 is MNHNS and CDR2 SASEGT. The CDR3 runs 15 residues. Between the trimmed V and J ends, which lost 1 base and 2 bases, there was a span of 11 bases. In nucleotides, the CDR3 is TGTGCCAGCAGTGAAGGCGTTGGATTAAACTATGGCTACACCTTC. This sequence encodes CASSEGVGLNYGYTF.

The gene calls are TRBV5-6 and TRBJ2-5; D is unclear. V lost 5 bases and J 3 bases, leaving 14 bases between the germline ends. There are 14 residues in the CDR3. Germline V gene lookup returns CDR1 SGHDT and CDR2 YYEEEE. CDR3 in amino acids: CASSPSWSKETQYF. The CDR3 DNA reads TGTGCCAGCAGTCCGAGTTGGAGTAAAGAGACCCAGTACTTC.

V usage is TRBV14 and J usage is TRBJ1-2, with a possible D match to TRBD1 (5 bases). The CDR3 runs to 13 residues. V lost 1 base, J lost 5 bases, and 8 bases lay in between. The germline CDR1 and CDR2 sequences are SGHDN and FVKESK. CDR3 DNA sequence: TGTGCCAGCAGCCAAGGGTCAGGGTATGGCTACACCTTC. Residues: CASSQGSGYGYTF.

This chain joins TRBV28 and TRBJ1-1; a possible D gene is TRBD1 (6 bases). The ends were cut back, 6 bases at V and 1 base at J, with 18 bases in the middle. There are 16 residues in the CDR3. Germline V gene data show CDR1 as MDHEN and CDR2 as SYDVKM. CDR3 nucleotides: TGTGCCAGCAGAGTTTTGAGGACAGCTTCGAACACTGAAGCTTTCTTT. This gives the protein CASRVLRTASNTEAFF.

This clonotype was counted a few times. V usage is TRBV24-1 and J usage is TRBJ1-1, with unresolved D. The V end was cut by 3 bases, the J end by 4 bases, with 5 bases between. The CDR3 runs 12 residues. Germline V gene lookup returns CDR1 KGHDR and CDR2 SFDVKD. The CDR3 loop reads CATSDRGTEAFF. The CDR3 nucleotides are TGTGCCACCAGTGATCGGGGCACTGAAGCTTTCTTT.

The V and J genes are TRBV12-3 or TRBV12-4 and TRBJ2-2; D not resolved. Between the trimmed V and J ends, which lost 8 bases and 1 base, there was a span of 14 bases. There are 15 residues in the CDR3. The CDR3 DNA sequence: TGTGCCAGCTCTTTCGTGGTGGGGAACACCGGGGAGCTGTTTTTT. Translating it yields CASSFVVGNTGELFF.

This clonotype has only a few counts. This chain connects TRBV2 to TRBJ1-2; D gene ambiguous. V lost 9 bases and J 8 bases, leaving 16 bases between the germline ends. This CDR3 spans 12 amino acids. Germline loops: CDR1 SNHLY, CDR2 FYNNEI. The CDR3 sequence: CASVLLSRGYTF. DNA for the CDR3: TGTGCCAGTGTTCTCCTCTCCCGGGGCTACACCTTC.

At least ten counts were recorded for this clonotype. The chain combines TRBV30 with TRBJ1-1, with a tentative D call TRBD1 (6 bases). CDR3 size: 13 residues. Per germline, CDR1 GTSNPN and CDR2 SVGIG (reference sequence). Trimming stripped 3 bases from V and 9 bases from J, with 17 bases between. CDR3 sequence: CAWSGGQITKAFF. In DNA, the CDR3 is TGTGCCTGGAGCGGGGGCCAGATTACGAAAGCTTTCTTT.

At least ten counts were recorded for this clonotype. This chain links TRBV3-1 with TRBJ1-1, with unresolved D. CDR1 and CDR2 from the germline V gene are LGHDT and YNNKEL (reference sequence). Trimming stripped 4 bases from V and 3 bases from J, with 9 bases between. The CDR3 loop spans 13 amino acids. CDR3 protein: CASSLEEYTEAFF. The DNA for the CDR3 is TGTGCCAGCAGCCTAGAAGAGTACACTGAAGCTTTCTTT.

This clonotype came up a few times. V is TRBV11-2 and J is TRBJ2-1, with D perhaps matching TRBD1 (6 bases). In germline, CDR1 is SGHAT, CDR2 FQNNGV. The CDR3 consists of 17 residues. V was shortened by 6 bases and J by 0 bases, with 18 bases between the two germline ends. The CDR3 here is CASSEKSGASSYNEQFF. DNA of the CDR3: TGTGCCAGCAGTGAAAAATCAGGGGCCAGCTCCTACAATGAGCAGTTCTTC.

V gene TRBV7-9 combines with J gene TRBJ2-2; 11 bases are shared with TRBD2. Trimming removed 5 bases from V and 2 bases from J; junction bases left unmatched: 4. The CDR3 covers 16 residues. Germline CDR1 SEHNR, CDR2 FQNEAQ (reference sequence). CDR3 loop: CASSALAGANTGELFF. In nucleotides, the CDR3 is TGTGCCAGCAGCGCACTAGCGGGGGCAAACACCGGGGAGCTGTTTTTT.

This clonotype was counted ten times or more. The V gene is TRBV18, the J gene TRBJ2-7; 7 nucleotides line up with TRBD1. The J segment lost 6 bases and the V segment lost 4 bases, leaving 9 bases of the junction unmatched. The CDR3 is 14 amino acids. CDR1 KGHSH and CDR2 LQKENI come from the germline V gene. The CDR3 reads CASSLEQGVSEQYF. CDR3 in DNA: TGTGCCAGCTCACTTGAGCAGGGGGTCTCCGAGCAGTACTTC.

V and J are TRBV6-1 and TRBJ2-5, with 11 bases fitting TRBD2. J was trimmed by 5 bases and V by 8 bases; bases with no gene match: 16. This CDR3 has 17 amino acids. Germline CDR1 MNHNS, CDR2 SASEGT. The CDR3 DNA sequence: TGTGCCAGCTTGGGACTAGCGGACCGGCCGGGGGGGGAGACCCAGTACTTC. It specifies CASLGLADRPGGETQYF.

There are a few counts of this clonotype. This chain joins TRBV6-5 and TRBJ1-5; possible D gene TRBD1, 5 bases. The CDR3 covers 14 residues. Germline V gene data show CDR1 as MNHEY and CDR2 as SVGAGI. Trimming cost V 2 bases and J 9 bases, with 14 bases left between them. The CDR3 loop is CASSYDSRGWPQHF. The CDR3 DNA follows: TGTGCCAGCAGTTACGACAGCCGGGGATGGCCCCAGCATTTT.

The chain's CDR3 is CASSYGAGRTSEQYF. In DNA, the CDR3 is TGTGCCAGCAGTTACGGGGCGGGGAGAACCTCCGAGCAGTACTTC. J is TRBJ2-7 and V is TRBV6-5, with D possibly being TRBD2 (6 bases). CDR3 length equals 15 residues. Germline V lookup: CDR1 MNHEY, CDR2 SVGAGI. The V end lost 2 bases, the J end lost 6 bases, and 17 bases lay between the germline ends.

This clonotype was picked up a small number of times. V usage is TRBV28 and J usage is TRBJ2-7; 8 nucleotides align to TRBD1. Germline V CDR1 and CDR2: MDHEN, SYDVKM. The CDR3 loop spans 16 amino acids. Trimming took 2 bases from V and 5 from J; bases not matched to a gene: 11. This CDR3 is CASSLQGAGAGNEQYF. In DNA form, the CDR3 reads TGTGCCAGCAGTTTACAGGGGGCTGGAGCGGGTAACGAGCAGTACTTC.

This chain links TRBV5-5 with TRBJ2-2; D is undetermined. Per the germline V gene, CDR1 is SGHKS and CDR2 is YYEKEE (reference sequence). This CDR3 is 12 amino acids long. Trimming cost V 6 bases and J 5 bases, with 8 bases left between them. The CDR3 DNA follows: TGTGCCAGCACCCCTGGGACCGGGGAGCTGTTTTTT. Its protein product is CASTPGTGELFF.

This clonotype was seen many times. CDR3 sequence: CASSPFGEGVSYNEQFF. As DNA, the CDR3 is TGTGCCAGCTCCCCTTTCGGGGAAGGGGTCTCCTACAATGAGCAGTTCTTC. This sequence joins TRBV5-5 and TRBJ2-1; either TRBD1 or TRBD2 may supply D (5 bases each). CDR3 size: 17 residues. V lost 7 bases, J lost 0 bases, and 20 bases lay in between. Germline V CDR1 and CDR2: SGHKS, YYEKEE (reference sequence).

Ten or more counts support this clonotype. The rearrangement links TRBV11-1 to TRBJ2-5; D is possibly TRBD2 (5 bases). Trimming took off 0 bases at V and 2 bases at J, with 13 bases between the two ends. Germline V gene lookup returns CDR1 SGHAT and CDR2 FQDESV (reference sequence). The CDR3 has 16 residues. CDR3 in amino acids: CASSLAPAELQETQYF. The CDR3 DNA reads TGTGCCAGCAGCTTAGCCCCAGCGGAGCTTCAAGAGACCCAGTACTTC.

The rearrangement joins TRBV12-3 or TRBV12-4 to TRBJ1-3, with D maybe TRBD1 (5 bases). V lost 7 bases to trimming and J lost 0 bases, with 16 bases between them. The CDR3 extends over 16 amino acids. CDR3 in amino acids: CASTHGGFGSGNTIYF. The CDR3 nucleotides read TGTGCCAGCACCCATGGGGGGTTCGGCTCTGGAAACACCATATATTTT.

In this sample, this clonotype turned up many times. V and J are TRBV6-1 and TRBJ1-2, with D possibly being TRBD1 (6 bases). Germline V gives CDR1 MNHNS, CDR2 SASEGT. V lost 7 bases, J lost 6 bases, and 21 bases lay in between. This CDR3 spans 15 amino acids. This CDR3 is CASTNGFTGYHGYTF. In DNA form, the CDR3 reads TGTGCCAGCACCAACGGCTTCACAGGGTACCATGGCTACACCTTC.

This clonotype has a count of ten or more. V gene TRBV11-2 combines with J gene TRBJ2-3; TRBD2 might be the D (7 bases). In germline, CDR1 is SGHAT, CDR2 FQNNGV. The CDR3 has 16 amino acids. The V gene lost 5 bases and the J gene lost 3 bases, with 18 bases spanning the gap. CDR3 protein: CASSHEGRGRTDTQYF. DNA for the CDR3: TGTGCCAGCAGCCACGAGGGGAGGGGGAGAACAGATACGCAGTATTTT.

The table lists this clonotype with a few counts. The V call is TRBV5-1, the J call TRBJ1-1; D ambiguous. The CDR3 spans 16 residues. CDR1 SGHRS and CDR2 YFSETQ come from the germline V gene. V gave up 0 bases and J gave up 1 base, with 13 bases separating them. The CDR3 loop reads CASSLAGGPENTEAFF. Written as DNA, the CDR3 is TGCGCCAGCAGCTTGGCCGGCGGTCCGGAGAACACTGAAGCTTTCTTT.

There are many counts of this clonotype. V usage is TRBV7-2 and J usage is TRBJ2-3; D call uncertain. CDR1 and CDR2 from the germline V gene are SGHTA and FQGNSA. This CDR3 is 15 amino acids long. V was clipped by 2 bases and J by 2 bases, with 11 bases between them. CDR3 in amino acids: CASSLFKGLTDTQYF. The CDR3 nucleotides are TGTGCCAGCAGCTTATTTAAGGGCCTCACAGATACGCAGTATTTT.